This entry is about one TCR beta chain. The antigen remains unidentified. All donors participated as healthy donors of bone marrow. The CDR3 consists of 15 residues. Per germline, CDR1 MDHEN and CDR2 SYDVKM. V lost 3 bases, J lost 7 bases, and 7 bases stayed unmatched. PCR was performed using 60 Vbeta and 13 Jbeta primers. Profiling relied on immunoSEQ multiplex PCR, and the TCRdb table lists in-frame clones only, not all of them. The profile covers about 140,000 clones, with 70% to 90% appearing a single time and 3.5% to 4.5% taken by the ten largest. The sample belongs to a study of cytomegalovirus exposure and HLA in healthy donors. Study information: There were 350 to 400 genotyped donors. Of these, 81% fell in the genetic ancestry cluster associated with self-reported Caucasian donors. Overall study findings and caveats: Analysis performed later found roughly 18,000 TCR beta sequences associated with HLA alleles at 0.05 false discovery rate. TRBV6-2, TRBV6-3 and other indistinguishable V segments were excluded.

The sequence was obtained from a woman aged 35 to 49 in good health and CMV-seropositive. The sequenced sample was PBMCs. The chain recombines TRBV28 with TRBJ2-1, with TRBD2 identical over 9 bases. The CDR3 nucleotides read TGTGCCAGCAGTTTGTTAGCGGGAGCTGAAAATGAGCAGTTCTTC. Its protein product is CASSLLAGAENEQFF.